The clone carrying this T cell receptor (beta chain) was detected a few times. Its antigen is currently unknown. The PCR was carried out with 60 Vbeta primers and 13 Jbeta primers. Produced via immunoSEQ multiplex PCR; TCRdb's table is partial and in-frame only. Of about 160,000 clones in the sample, approximately 74% were seen once. This sample is part of a study of cytomegalovirus exposure and HLA in healthy donors. Study-level findings and limits: Links to common viral pathogens appeared, in a later analysis, for several of the most significant clusters. Of the V segments, some could not be distinguished, including TRBV6-2 and TRBV6-3, and were excluded.

Samples came from healthy bone marrow donors. Donors had nominal health at sampling but likely had unrecorded immune exposures. The CDR3 has 12 amino acids. CDR1 and CDR2 from the germline V gene are GTSNPN and SVGIG (reference sequence). Trimming pared 0 bases from V and 8 bases from J, leaving 7 bases between. Sequencing was done on a sample of PBMCs. The sequence came from a woman aged 25 to 39 in good health and CMV-seronegative. The chain employs TRBV30 and TRBJ1-4; D is ambiguous. The CDR3 reads CAWSVAWEKLFF. In DNA, the CDR3 is TGTGCCTGGAGTGTAGCGTGGGAAAAACTGTTTTTT.